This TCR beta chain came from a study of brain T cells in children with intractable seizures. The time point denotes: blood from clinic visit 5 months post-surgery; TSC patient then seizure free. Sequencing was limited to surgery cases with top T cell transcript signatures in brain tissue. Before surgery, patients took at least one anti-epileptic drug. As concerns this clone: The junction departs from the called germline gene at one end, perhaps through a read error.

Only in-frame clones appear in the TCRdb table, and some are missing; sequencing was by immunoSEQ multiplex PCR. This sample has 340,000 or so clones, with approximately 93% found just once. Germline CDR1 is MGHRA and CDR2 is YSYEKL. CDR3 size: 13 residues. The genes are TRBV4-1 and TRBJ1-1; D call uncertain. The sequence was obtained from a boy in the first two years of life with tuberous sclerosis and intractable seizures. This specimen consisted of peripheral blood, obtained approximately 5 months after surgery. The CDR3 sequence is CASGQPGNTEAFF. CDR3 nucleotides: TGCGCCAGCGGCCAGCCGGGGAACACTGAAGCTTTCTTT.